This is a list of T cell receptor beta chains from one sample in a study of blood T cell repertoires in COVID-19. Method: immunoSEQ multiplex PCR; TCRdb's copy keeps in-frame clones and lacks some. The sample has about 430,000 clones, around 87% seen once. Source material: PBMCs or T cells enriched from blood (not recorded which). Source of these receptors: a man younger than 45 who had recovered from COVID-19. Both conserved end residues are part of each CDR3. Fields, in order: D gene, J gene, clone size, V gene, CDR3 DNA, CDR3 protein. The D gene is left open where the match is weak. Clone size, where shown, is once, few, many, or a class for clones that have expanded.

TRBD2 TRBJ2-7 NA TRBV7-8 TGTGCCAGCAGGCTTGGGACTAGCGGAACCTACGAGCAGTACTTC CASRLGTSGTYEQYF
NA TRBJ1-2 NA TRBV2 TGTGCCAGTACAGGGTATGGCTACACCTTC CASTGYGYTF
NA TRBJ1-2 NA TRBV6-5 TGTGCCATCCAGGGCGTGAACTATGGCTACACCTTC CAIQGVNYGYTF
TRBD2 TRBJ2-7 NA TRBV20-1 TGCAGTGCTAGTGATGCGGGAGGGGCCTACGAGCAGTACTTC CSASDAGGAYEQYF
NA TRBJ2-7 once TRBV27 TGTGCCAGCACTCAGGGGGCTAGCGGGACCGGTGAGCAGTACTTC CASTQGASGTGEQYF
NA TRBJ2-1 NA TRBV12-3/TRBV12-4 TGTGCCAGCACCTACTACAATGAGCAGTTCTTC CASTYYNEQFF
NA TRBJ1-5 NA TRBV2 TGTGCCAGCAGGGGGGAGGGCAATCAGCCCCAGCATTTT CASRGEGNQPQHF
NA TRBJ1-5 NA TRBV4-1 TGCGCCAGCAGCCAAGTGCCCATACTTAGCAATCAGCCCCAGCATTTT CASSQVPILSNQPQHF
TRBD2 TRBJ2-7 once TRBV9 TGTGCCAGCAGCGCAACCGGGACTAGCGGGACTGAGCAGTACTTC CASSATGTSGTEQYF
NA TRBJ1-2 NA TRBV15 TGTGCCACCAGCAGACAAGGCGGAGCTAACTATGGCTACACCTTC CATSRQGGANYGYTF
NA TRBJ1-4 few TRBV7-2 TGTGCCAGCAGGCAACCAGGTGGGGAGAAACTGTTTTTT CASRQPGGEKLFF
NA TRBJ2-1 NA TRBV5-1 TGCGCCAGCAGCACGCAGGGTAACAATGAGCAGTTCTTC CASSTQGNNEQFF
TRBD1 TRBJ1-6 NA TRBV6-4 TGTGCCAGCAGAAGACAGGGATCAGATAATTCACCCCTCCACTTT CASRRQGSDNSPLHF
TRBD1 TRBJ2-2 NA TRBV24-1 TGTGCCACCAGTGATTCGGGACAGGGGCCCGGGGAGCTGTTTTTT CATSDSGQGPGELFF
NA TRBJ1-1 NA TRBV19 TGTGCCAGTAGTACAGGGACAAACACTGAAGCTTTCTTT CASSTGTNTEAFF
NA TRBJ1-6 NA TRBV4-2 TGTGCCAGCAGCCAAGATAAGTGGCAGGGAACATATTCACCCCTCCACTTT CASSQDKWQGTYSPLHF
NA TRBJ2-1 NA TRBV9 TGTGCCAGCAGCGCCGAGGTCAGCCGGAGGTCTGAGCAGTTCTTC CASSAEVSRRSEQFF
NA TRBJ1-5 few TRBV18 TGTGCCAGCTCACCGGGCCTCTATAGCAATCAGCCCCAGCATTTT CASSPGLYSNQPQHF
TRBD2 TRBJ2-3 NA TRBV30 TGTGCCTGGAGTGTGGGGTCCGGGGGGGATACGCAGTATTTT CAWSVGSGGDTQYF
NA TRBJ2-7 NA TRBV11-2 TGTGCCAGCAGTCCGCAGACAGGTCGAAGGCGGGAGCAGTACTTC CASSPQTGRRREQYF
NA TRBJ1-3 once TRBV12-3/TRBV12-4 TGTGCCAGCAGTTCAGGGGCTTACACCATATATTTT CASSSGAYTIYF
TRBD1 TRBJ2-2 once TRBV5-4 TGTGCCAGCAGCAGTACGGACAGGGTGAGAGGGGAGCTGTTTTTT CASSSTDRVRGELFF
NA TRBJ2-1 NA TRBV7-9 TGTGCCAGCAGCTTAGAGGTTCCCACTACTGGTGAGCAGTTCTTC CASSLEVPTTGEQFF
NA TRBJ2-7 NA TRBV4-1 TGCGCCAGCAGCCCCGGGTCAGTCTACGAGCAGTACTTC CASSPGSVYEQYF
TRBD2 TRBJ2-7 NA TRBV5-1 TGCGCCAGCAGCCGAGCCCTAGCGGGAGGGCCTTTAATCGAGCAGTACTTC CASSRALAGGPLIEQYF
NA TRBJ1-5 NA TRBV10-3 TGTGCCCCCACGGTCCCGTCCCCTCAGGATCAGCCCCAGCATTTT CAPTVPSPQDQPQHF
NA TRBJ2-5 NA TRBV6-5 TGTGCCAGCACTAGGGGAAACCTCCAAGAGACCCAGTACTTC CASTRGNLQETQYF
NA TRBJ1-4 NA TRBV3-1/TRBV3-2 TGTGCCAGCAGCCAAGATTCCGGGGAAAAACTGTTTTTT CASSQDSGEKLFF
TRBD1 TRBJ1-4 NA TRBV12-5 TGTGCTAGTGGAAAAAGGGGACAGGGTTCGACTAATGAAAAACTGTTTTTT CASGKRGQGSTNEKLFF
TRBD1 TRBJ1-1 NA TRBV5-1 TGCGCCAGCAGGCGGGACAGCGTGAACACTGAAGCTTTCTTT CASRRDSVNTEAFF
NA TRBJ2-1 NA TRBV28 TGTGCCAGCAGTTTATGGGGGCGAGAGCAGTTCTTC CASSLWGREQFF
NA TRBJ1-4 NA TRBV11-2 TGTGCCAGCAGCTTAAATAGCCTTACAGGGCGGTGGGGAAAACTGTTTTTT CASSLNSLTGRWGKLFF
NA TRBJ1-5 NA TRBV19 TGTGCCAGTGGACTCGTTCAGCCCCAGCATTTT CASGLVQPQHF
NA TRBJ2-7 NA TRBV12-3/TRBV12-4 TGTGCCAGCAGTACCGGGACTGTCTACGAGCAGTACTTC CASSTGTVYEQYF
NA TRBJ2-2 NA TRBV3-1/TRBV3-2 TGTGCCAGCAGCCGAGATGACATGACGAACACCGGGGAGCTGTTTTTT CASSRDDMTNTGELFF
NA TRBJ1-2 NA TRBV10-3 TGTGCCATCAGTGACCCCATCTACGGCCGGGGTACAAACTATGGCTACACCTTC CAISDPIYGRGTNYGYTF
NA TRBJ2-1 NA TRBV11-3 TGTGCCAGCAGCTTGGGGCTAGCGACCTACAATGAGCAGTTCTTC CASSLGLATYNEQFF
NA TRBJ2-7 NA TRBV5-8 TGTGCCAGCAGCCCGGACACAGGGCCCCACTCCTACGAGCAGTACTTC CASSPDTGPHSYEQYF
TRBD2 TRBJ2-7 NA TRBV28 TGTGCCAGCACCATACTAATTGCTAGCGGGAGACCGTCCTACGAGCAGTACTTC CASTILIASGRPSYEQYF
NA TRBJ1-3 NA TRBV6-1 TGTGCCAGCAGTGAAGCAGGGGGACTACCCTCCTCTGGAAACACCATATATTTT CASSEAGGLPSSGNTIYF
TRBD2 TRBJ2-1 NA TRBV3-1/TRBV3-2 TGTGCCAGCAGCCAAACCGGGACTAGCTTCCACAATGAGCAGTTCTTC CASSQTGTSFHNEQFF
NA TRBJ2-1 NA TRBV7-9 TGTGCCAGCAGCTTAGCGGAGGGCGGGAATGAGCAGTTCTTC CASSLAEGGNEQFF
NA TRBJ2-2 NA TRBV5-6 TGTGCCAGCGCAGGACAGATCACCGGGGAGCTGTTTTTT CASAGQITGELFF
NA TRBJ1-3 NA TRBV7-2 TGTGCCAGCAGCCCGGGGGGAGGGGACACCATATATTTT CASSPGGGDTIYF
TRBD1 TRBJ2-1 NA TRBV29-1 TGCAGCGTTGTGGGGACCGCGAGGGACAGGGTGAACAATGAGCAGTTCTTC CSVVGTARDRVNNEQFF
NA TRBJ2-7 NA TRBV27 TGTGCCAGCAGTTTATCTGGGAGGCCCATCTCCTACGAGCAGTACTTC CASSLSGRPISYEQYF
NA TRBJ2-1 once TRBV20-1 TGCAGCGGGACTGCTTACAATGAGCAGTTCTTC CSGTAYNEQFF
TRBD1 TRBJ1-5 NA TRBV28 TGTGCCAGCGGTACAGGGGGCAATCAGCCCCAGCATTTT CASGTGGNQPQHF
TRBD1 TRBJ1-6 NA TRBV19 TGTGCCAGTAGTTTGACAGGGGGAACCCGGAGCTCCTATAATTCACCCCTCCACTTT CASSLTGGTRSSYNSPLHF
TRBD1 TRBJ2-2 once TRBV7-9 TGTGCCAGCAGTTCTAGCCGGGACAGCCTCACCGGGGAGCTGTTTTTT CASSSSRDSLTGELFF
TRBD1 TRBJ2-1 NA TRBV28 TGTGCCAGCAGTTTTAGACTGACAGGGATGACCTACAATGAGCAGTTCTTC CASSFRLTGMTYNEQFF